What follows is one T cell receptor (beta chain) and its context. Authors' data handling: Out-of-frame sequences were removed, leaving a few million distinct TCRbeta sequences. Assay: immunoSEQ multiplex PCR; the TCRdb copy retains only in-frame clones and omits some. V and J calls and clone size are copied from that table; D and trimming were computed from the DNA. The data hold 25,000 or so clones, with about 80% observed a single time. Trimming pared 2 bases from V and 4 bases from J, leaving 8 bases between. This CDR3 spans 13 amino acids. CDR1 is MNHNY, CDR2 SVGAGI, per germline (reference sequence). Single viable CD3+CD4+CD8-CD45RO+ cells were sorted as the memory CD4+ T cells. Serostatus was set by detecting CMV pp150, pp28, p38, p52 IgG. This entry is derived from a study of memory CD4+ T cells and cytomegalovirus serostatus. Study-wide background: This sample comes from healthy Belgian adults, 8 to 10 CMV seropositive, 24 seronegative.

This clonotype originated in an adult in good health and CMV-seronegative. The chain is built from TRBV6-6 and TRBJ1-1; D remains ambiguous. Input material: memory CD4+ T cells from blood. CDR3 in amino acids: CASSYGEPTEAFF. The CDR3 DNA follows: TGTGCCAGCAGTTACGGGGAACCCACTGAAGCTTTCTTT.